This paragraph reports one TCR beta chain. Source study methods: Quantification of nucleated cells was approximated via reference gene primer amplification. TCRdb keeps only in-frame clones here, not all; method: immunoSEQ multiplex PCR. The V and J calls and the clone size are those of that table, but D and trimming were determined from the DNA. Of about 69,000 clones listed, 90% are singletons. The data were obtained in a study of blood T cell repertoires in COVID-19. Study-level background: The study drew acute and convalescent COVID-19 samples from the United States, Italy and Spain. Sample material is recorded as cDNA or gDNA derived from T cells, B-cell-depleted T cells, or PBMCs.

Germline V gene sequence: CDR1 LNHDA, CDR2 SQIVND (reference sequence). V lost 5 bases, J lost 7 bases, and 7 bases stayed unmatched. This CDR3 is built from 14 residues. The receptor's source is a man aged 50 or older with acute or convalescent COVID-19. The chain carries TRBV19 and TRBJ1-5, with 8 bases aligning to TRBD1. The sequencing sample was made of peripheral blood. The CDR3 region has the DNA TGTGCCAGTAGTGTACAGGGGGAGAGCCAGCCCCAGCATTTT. It codes for CASSVQGESQPQHF.